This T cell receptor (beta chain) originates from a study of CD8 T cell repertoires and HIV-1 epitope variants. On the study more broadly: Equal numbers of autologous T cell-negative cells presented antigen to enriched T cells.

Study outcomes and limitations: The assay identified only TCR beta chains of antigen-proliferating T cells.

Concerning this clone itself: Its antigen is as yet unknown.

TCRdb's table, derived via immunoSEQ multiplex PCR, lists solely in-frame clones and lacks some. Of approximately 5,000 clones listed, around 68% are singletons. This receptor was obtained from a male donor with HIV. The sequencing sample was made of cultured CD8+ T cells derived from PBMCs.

For the CDR3, the DNA is TGTGCCAGCAGCCGACACCTCTACAATGAGCAGTTCTTC. Translating it yields CASSRHLYNEQFF. V gene TRBV6-6 combines with J gene TRBJ2-1; D is ambiguous. Germline V gives CDR1 MNHNY, CDR2 SVGAGI (reference sequence). V was cut by 6 bases and J by 3 bases, with 9 bases left in between. This CDR3 spans 13 amino acids.